This entry lists 21 T cell receptor beta chains sequenced from one sample in a study of cytomegalovirus exposure and HLA in healthy donors. Use of 60 Vbeta and 13 Jbeta primers characterized the PCR. TCRdb's copy holds only in-frame clones and misses some; the assay was immunoSEQ multiplex PCR. The data show approximately 110,000 clones, 70% to 85% seen once. Specimen: PBMCs. The receptors derive from a woman aged 35 to 49 in good health and CMV-seronegative.

CDR3 loop: CASSLVRETQYF. In DNA, the CDR3 is TGTGCCAGCAGCTTAGTTAGAGAGACCCAGTACTTC. The rearrangement links TRBV11-2 to TRBJ2-5; no firm D call. In germline, CDR1 is SGHAT, CDR2 FQNNGV. CDR3 length: 12 amino acids. V shed 1 base and J shed 4 bases, with 4 bases lying between them.

J is TRBJ2-3 and V is TRBV28; possibly TRBD2 for D (6 bases). Between the trimmed V and J ends, which lost 7 bases and 0 bases, there was a span of 14 bases. The CDR3 has 15 amino acids. Germline assignment: CDR1 MDHEN and CDR2 SYDVKM. CDR3: CASIGSGPSTDTQYF. CDR3 in DNA: TGTGCCAGCATCGGTAGCGGACCTAGCACAGATACGCAGTATTTT.

This clone occurred a few times. The CDR3 coding sequence is TGTGCCAGCAGCGATACCGGGACTAGCGGGAGTCATGAGCAGTTCTTC. This codes for CASSDTGTSGSHEQFF. The V call is TRBV9, the J call TRBJ2-1; 14 bases agree with TRBD2. The V segment lost 3 bases and the J segment 8 bases; nucleotides outside the gene matches: 7. The CDR3 is 16 residues long. Germline loops: CDR1 SGDLS, CDR2 YYNGEE. Complete variable domain (other parts from reference TRBV9 and TRBJ2-1): DSGVTQTPKHLITATGQRVTLRCSPRSGDLSVYWYQQSLDQGLQFLIQYYNGEERAKGNILERFSAQQFPDLHSELNLSSLELGDSALYFCASSDTGTSGSHEQFFGPGTRLTVL.

The rearrangement links TRBV30 to TRBJ2-3; TRBD2 matches 15 bases. V dropped 4 bases and J dropped 11; count of bases not matched to a gene: 10. CDR3 length equals 15 residues. The germline V gene encodes CDR1 GTSNPN and CDR2 SVGIG (reference sequence). Written as DNA, the CDR3 is TGTGCCTGGACTCACAGGAGGACTAGCGGGAGGGGGCAGTATTTT. Encoded protein: CAWTHRRTSGRGQYF.

This clone has just a few counts. J is TRBJ2-7 and V is TRBV5-1; D might be TRBD2 (6 bases). Germline V gives CDR1 SGHRS, CDR2 YFSETQ. The CDR3 contains 15 residues. Trimming left V 2 bases short and J 5 bases short, with 17 bases between. The CDR3 loop reads CASSFSPGVDDEQYF. The DNA for the CDR3 is TGCGCCAGCAGCTTCTCCCCGGGGGTGGACGACGAGCAGTACTTC.

The chain has TRBV5-4 and TRBJ2-5; no clear D. CDR1 SGHNT and CDR2 YYREEE come from the germline V gene (reference sequence). CDR3 length: 15 amino acids. The V and J ends lost 4 bases and 1 base respectively, with 14 bases between them. CDR3 nucleotide sequence: TGTGCCAGCAGCCCGGTCCGAAACAGCCAAGAGACCCAGTACTTC. Translating gives CASSPVRNSQETQYF.

The rearrangement links TRBV30 to TRBJ1-5; 7 bases map to TRBD1. The CDR3 has 13 residues. Germline V gene lookup returns CDR1 GTSNPN and CDR2 SVGIG (reference sequence). The J segment lost 7 bases and the V segment lost 2 bases, leaving 5 bases of the junction unmatched. In nucleotides, the CDR3 is TGTGCCTGGAGTCGACAGGGAGGCCAGCCCCAGCATTTT. Translating it yields CAWSRQGGQPQHF.

The chain recombines TRBV27 with TRBJ2-2; D is unclear. V shed 7 bases and J shed 4 bases, with 13 bases lying between them. There are 14 residues in the CDR3. Looked up from germline, CDR1 is MNHEY and CDR2 is SMNVEV (reference sequence). The CDR3 DNA reads TGTGCCAGCAAAGTAGAGATGAGCACCGGGGAGCTGTTTTTT. It specifies CASKVEMSTGELFF.

In its sample, this clone was seen a few times. This chain uses TRBV18 with TRBJ1-4; 9 bases agree with TRBD1. Germline V lookup: CDR1 KGHSH, CDR2 LQKENI. The CDR3 is 19 residues long. Germline trimming cut 10 bases from V and 0 bases from J; bases unmatched to any gene: 18. In DNA form, the CDR3 reads TGTGCCACCCGACGGGGGGACAGGGCGGGCCTTGCAACTAATGAAAAACTGTTTTTT. Its protein is CATRRGDRAGLATNEKLFF.

The V and J genes are TRBV28 and TRBJ1-2; possibly TRBD1 for D (5 bases). Trimming left V 5 bases short and J 6 bases short, with 10 bases between. This CDR3 comprises 12 residues. CDR1 MDHEN and CDR2 SYDVKM come from the germline V gene. The CDR3 coding sequence is TGTGCCAGCAGTCCCCCGACAGATGGCTACACCTTC. Its translation is CASSPPTDGYTF.

This chain uses TRBV28 with TRBJ1-3; D unresolved. This CDR3 region has 15 residues. Germline V gene sequence: CDR1 MDHEN, CDR2 SYDVKM. The germline V and J ends were trimmed by 7 bases and 0 bases, with 13 bases remaining between them. CDR3 DNA sequence: TGTGCCAGCAAGACTAGACGGAGCTCTGGAAACACCATATATTTT. Protein sequence: CASKTRRSSGNTIYF.

Notes on this clone: Other DNA sequences in the same sample also yield this CDR3. The chain links TRBV4-3 to TRBJ1-5, with no clear D. The CDR3 is made up of 13 amino acids. From germline, CDR1 is LGHNA and CDR2 YSLEER. Trimming took 1 base from V and 7 from J, leaving 8 bases between them. The CDR3 DNA sequence: TGCGCCAGCAGCCAAGGGTCCGAGCAGCCCCAGCATTTT. This encodes CASSQGSEQPQHF.

Here the CDR3 DNA reads TGTGCCAGCAGCTTAGGGGACACTACTGAAGCTTTCTTT. This sequence encodes CASSLGDTTEAFF. The chain joins TRBV7-8 to TRBJ1-1; tentatively, D is TRBD1 (6 bases). The germline V gene has CDR1 SGHVS and CDR2 FQNEAQ. The CDR3 has 13 amino acids. The ends were cut back, 1 base at V and 5 bases at J, with 8 bases in the middle. Full variable domain (rest looked up from reference TRBV7-8 and TRBJ1-1): GAGVSQSPRYKVAKRGQDVALRCDPISGHVSLFWYQQALGQGPEFLTYFQNEAQLDKSGLPSDRFFAERPEGSVSTLKIQRTQQEDSAVYLCASSLGDTTEAFFGQGTRLTVV.

The chain uses TRBV15 and TRBJ2-1; D is perhaps TRBD2 (6 bases). Per the germline V gene, CDR1 is LNHNV and CDR2 is YYDKDF (reference sequence). The CDR3 length is 17 residues. Between the trimmed V and J ends, which lost 3 bases and 2 bases, there was a span of 17 bases. The CDR3 DNA reads as TGTGCCACCAGCAGGGGACTGCCTATGGATCCCTACAATGAGCAGTTCTTC. This translates into CATSRGLPMDPYNEQFF.

CDR3 amino acids: CASNDRGPYNEQFF. The DNA for the CDR3 is TGTGCCAGTAACGACAGGGGTCCCTACAATGAGCAGTTCTTC. The chain employs TRBV19 and TRBJ2-1; 8 nucleotides match TRBD1. V gave up 7 bases and J gave up 2 bases; unmatched junction bases: 4. The CDR3 sequence is 14 residues long. Germline assignment: CDR1 LNHDA and CDR2 SQIVND (reference sequence). The complete variable domain, with remaining parts taken from reference TRBV19 and TRBJ2-1, reads DGGITQSPKYLFRKEGQNVTLSCEQNLNHDAMYWYRQDPGQGLRLIYYSQIVNDFQKGDIAEGYSVSREKKESFPLTVTSAQKNPTAFYLCASNDRGPYNEQFFGPGTRLTVL.

J is TRBJ2-7 and V is TRBV15, with D possibly being TRBD2 (5 bases). CDR1 LNHNV and CDR2 YYDKDF come from the germline V gene (reference sequence). This CDR3 comprises 16 residues. V lost 0 bases and J lost 2, with 14 bases in between. The CDR3 sequence: CATSRDKTATTYEQYF. CDR3 nucleotide sequence: TGTGCCACCAGCAGAGATAAGACGGCGACTACCTACGAGCAGTACTTC. Based on the CDR3 plus reference TRBV15 and TRBJ2-7, the full variable domain is DAMVIQNPRYQVTQFGKPVTLSCSQTLNHNVMYWYQQKSSQAPKLLFHYYDKDFNNEADTPDNFQSRRPNTSFCFLDIRSPGLGDTAMYLCATSRDKTATTYEQYFGPGTRLTVT.

The rearrangement uses TRBV4-3 and TRBJ1-2; possible D gene TRBD1, 5 bases. V lost 0 bases, J lost 7 bases, and 12 bases lay in between. This CDR3 region has 14 residues. Per the germline V gene, CDR1 is LGHNA and CDR2 is YSLEER. CDR3: CASSQDGGGVGYTF. CDR3 nucleotides: TGCGCCAGCAGCCAAGACGGAGGAGGGGTTGGCTACACCTTC.

This sequence joins TRBV5-1 and TRBJ2-1, with 9 bases matching TRBD1. The ends lost 0 bases at V and 7 bases at J; junction bases unmatched: 5. Germline V CDR1 and CDR2: SGHRS, YFSETQ. This CDR3 region has 15 residues. CDR3 in amino acids: CASSLEGTGWNEQFF. DNA for the CDR3: TGCGCCAGCAGCTTGGAGGGGACAGGGTGGAATGAGCAGTTCTTC.

The chain joins TRBV10-3 to TRBJ1-1, with D maybe TRBD1 (6 bases). Germline CDR1 ENHRY, CDR2 SYGVKD. The CDR3 has 12 amino acids. Trimming stripped 6 bases from V and 7 bases from J, with 12 bases between. In nucleotides, the CDR3 is TGTGCCATCAGCGAACAGGGAGTTGAAGCTTTCTTT. It is translated as CAISEQGVEAFF.

The chain is built from TRBV4-1 and TRBJ2-1; 9 positions agree with TRBD1. CDR1 MGHRA and CDR2 YSYEKL come from the germline V gene. The CDR3 is 14 amino acids. J was trimmed by 6 bases and V by 4 bases; bases with no gene match: 4. Written as DNA, the CDR3 is TGCGCCAGCAGCCTCGGACAGGGGAGCAATGAGCAGTTCTTC. Protein: CASSLGQGSNEQFF.

The chain employs TRBV7-8 and TRBJ2-4; 7 bases agree with TRBD2. The germline CDR1 and CDR2 sequences are SGHVS and FQNEAQ. Germline trimming cut 5 bases from V and 0 bases from J; bases unmatched to any gene: 7. The CDR3 contains 16 residues. This chain's CDR3 is CASSPGRGRAKNIQYF. CDR3 nucleotide sequence: TGTGCCAGCAGCCCAGGGAGGGGTCGAGCCAAAAACATTCAGTACTTC. Full variable domain (rest looked up from reference TRBV7-8 and TRBJ2-4): GAGVSQSPRYKVAKRGQDVALRCDPISGHVSLFWYQQALGQGPEFLTYFQNEAQLDKSGLPSDRFFAERPEGSVSTLKIQRTQQEDSAVYLCASSPGRGRAKNIQYFGAGTRLSVL.